The present T cell receptor (beta chain) was sequenced within a study of tumor-infiltrating lymphocytes in oesophageal squamous cell carcinoma. Germline CDR1 is SGHTA and CDR2 is FQGNSA. The CDR3 is 14 residues long. MiXCR was run by TCRdb on the PCR reads, yielding one entry per CDR3 protein. The sample carries 8,500 to 14,000 distinct CDR3 sequences, around 58% recorded once. Sequencing was carried out using esophageal tumor tissue. The source is a male donor with esophageal squamous cell carcinoma. The chain combines TRBV7-2 with TRBJ2-5, with 7 nucleotides matching TRBD1. The DNA end favors TRBJ2-7, so the J call may be wrong. The CDR3 protein is CASSLNRGPYEQYF. The CDR3 region has the DNA TGTGCCAGCAGCTTAAACAGGGGCCCCTACGAGCAGTACTTC.